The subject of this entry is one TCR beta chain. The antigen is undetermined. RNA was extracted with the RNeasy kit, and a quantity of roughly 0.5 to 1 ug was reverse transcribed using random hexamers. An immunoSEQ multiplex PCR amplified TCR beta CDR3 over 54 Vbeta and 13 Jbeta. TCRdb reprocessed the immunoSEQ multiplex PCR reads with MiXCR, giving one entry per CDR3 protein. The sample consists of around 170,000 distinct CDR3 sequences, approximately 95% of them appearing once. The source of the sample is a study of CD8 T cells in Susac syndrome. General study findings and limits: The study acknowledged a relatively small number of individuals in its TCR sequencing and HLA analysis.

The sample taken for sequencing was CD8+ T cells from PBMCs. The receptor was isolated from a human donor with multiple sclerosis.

The DNA for the CDR3 is TGTGCCAGCAGCGGTAATATCAGGAATGAGCAGTTCTTC. Amino acid sequence: CASSGNIRNEQFF. V usage is TRBV9 and J usage is TRBJ2-1; D is unresolved. The CDR3 totals 13 residues. Looked up from germline, CDR1 is SGDLS and CDR2 is YYNGEE. V was cut by 3 bases and J by 7 bases, with 11 bases left in between.